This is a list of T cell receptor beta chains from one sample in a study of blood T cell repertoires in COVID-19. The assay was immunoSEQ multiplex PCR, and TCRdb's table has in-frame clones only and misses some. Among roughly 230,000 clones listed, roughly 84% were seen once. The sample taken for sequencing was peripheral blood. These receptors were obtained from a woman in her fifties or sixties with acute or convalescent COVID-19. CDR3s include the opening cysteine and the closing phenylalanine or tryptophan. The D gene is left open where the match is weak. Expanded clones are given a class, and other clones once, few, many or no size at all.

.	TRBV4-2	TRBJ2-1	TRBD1	TGTGCCAGCAGCCAGCGTCGTGGGACAGGTGGCAATGAGCAGTTCTTC	CASSQRRGTGGNEQFF
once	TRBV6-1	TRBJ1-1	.	TGTGCCAGCAGTGAAGCGCCGTTCAGAACTGAAGCTTTCTTT	CASSEAPFRTEAFF
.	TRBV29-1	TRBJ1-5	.	TGCAGCGTTGCAGATTCTTATAGCAATCAGCCCCAGCATTTT	CSVADSYSNQPQHF
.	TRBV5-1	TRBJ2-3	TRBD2	TGCGCCAGCAGCCCGGTGGGGACTAGCGGGTTCACAGATACGCAGTATTTT	CASSPVGTSGFTDTQYF
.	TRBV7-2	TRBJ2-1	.	TGTGCCAGCAACCGCCACTTGGGGGGTTACAATGAGCAGTTCTTC	CASNRHLGGYNEQFF
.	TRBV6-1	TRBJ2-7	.	TGTGCCAGCAGTGATAGACAGCGTTCCTACGAGCAGTACTTC	CASSDRQRSYEQYF
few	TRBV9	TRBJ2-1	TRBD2	TGTGCCAGCAGCGCCAGACTAGCGGGGGGTTACAATGAGCAGTTCTTC	CASSARLAGGYNEQFF
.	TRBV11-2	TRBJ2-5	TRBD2	TGTGCCAGCAGCACTAGGGTACCCAGCGGGGTGGGGGAGACCCAGTACTTC	CASSTRVPSGVGETQYF
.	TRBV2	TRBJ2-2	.	TGTGCCAGCAGCCCCGGGACTTCGAACACCGGGGAGCTGTTTTTT	CASSPGTSNTGELFF
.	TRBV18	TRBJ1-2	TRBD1	TGTGCCAGCTCACCCGATACAGGGGGCGGCTACACCTTC	CASSPDTGGGYTF
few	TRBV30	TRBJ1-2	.	TGTGCCTGGAGTGACAGGGCTAAGTATGGCTACACCTTC	CAWSDRAKYGYTF
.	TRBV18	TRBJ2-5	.	TGTGCCAGCTCACCCCCACCCGGGAGCGGGGAGACCCAGTACTTC	CASSPPPGSGETQYF
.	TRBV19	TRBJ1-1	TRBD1	TGTGCCAGTGGACAGGGGAACACTGAAGCTTTCTTT	CASGQGNTEAFF
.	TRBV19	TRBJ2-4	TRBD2	TGTGCCAGTAGTATCTATCCAGCGGGGGGAGGGGACATTCAGTACTTC	CASSIYPAGGGDIQYF
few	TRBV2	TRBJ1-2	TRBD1	TGTGCCAGGACAGGGGGCAGTGGCTACACCTTC	CARTGGSGYTF
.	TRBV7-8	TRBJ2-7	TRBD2	TGTGCCAGCAGCTTAGGTCGGGGGGCCTACGAGCAGTACTTC	CASSLGRGAYEQYF
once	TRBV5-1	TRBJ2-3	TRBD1	TGCGCCAGCAGCCCCGACAGGGTGGATACGCAGTATTTT	CASSPDRVDTQYF
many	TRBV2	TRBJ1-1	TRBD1	TGTGCCAGCATCCTACGGACAGGGGTGAACACTGAAGCTTTCTTT	CASILRTGVNTEAFF
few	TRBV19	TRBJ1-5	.	TGTGCCAGTAGCCAGGACGGGGTCGGGGGCAATCAGCCCCAGCATTTT	CASSQDGVGGNQPQHF